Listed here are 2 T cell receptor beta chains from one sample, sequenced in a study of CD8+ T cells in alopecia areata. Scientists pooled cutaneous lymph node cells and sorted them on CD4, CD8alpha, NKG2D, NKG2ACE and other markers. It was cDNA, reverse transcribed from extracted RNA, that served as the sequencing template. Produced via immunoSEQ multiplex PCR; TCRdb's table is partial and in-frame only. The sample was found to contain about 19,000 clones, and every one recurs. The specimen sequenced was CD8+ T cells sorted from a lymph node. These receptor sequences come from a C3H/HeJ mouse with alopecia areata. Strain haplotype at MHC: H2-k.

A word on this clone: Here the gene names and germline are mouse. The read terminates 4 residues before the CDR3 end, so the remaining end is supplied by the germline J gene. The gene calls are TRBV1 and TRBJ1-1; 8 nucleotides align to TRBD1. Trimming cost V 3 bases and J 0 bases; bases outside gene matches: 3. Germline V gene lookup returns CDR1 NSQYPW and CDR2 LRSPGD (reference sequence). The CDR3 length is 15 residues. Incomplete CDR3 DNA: TGCACCTGCAGTGCGGACAGGGTAGCAAACACA. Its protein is CTCSADRVANT. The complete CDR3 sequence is CTCSADRVANTEVFF.

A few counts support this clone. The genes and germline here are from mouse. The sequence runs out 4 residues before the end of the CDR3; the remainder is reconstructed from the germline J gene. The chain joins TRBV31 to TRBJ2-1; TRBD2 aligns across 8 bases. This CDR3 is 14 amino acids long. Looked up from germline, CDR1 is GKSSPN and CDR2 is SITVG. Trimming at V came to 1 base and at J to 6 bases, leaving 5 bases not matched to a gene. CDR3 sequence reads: CAWSPGGQGAEQFF. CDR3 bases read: TGTGCCTGGAGTCCTGGGGGGCAAGGTGCT.